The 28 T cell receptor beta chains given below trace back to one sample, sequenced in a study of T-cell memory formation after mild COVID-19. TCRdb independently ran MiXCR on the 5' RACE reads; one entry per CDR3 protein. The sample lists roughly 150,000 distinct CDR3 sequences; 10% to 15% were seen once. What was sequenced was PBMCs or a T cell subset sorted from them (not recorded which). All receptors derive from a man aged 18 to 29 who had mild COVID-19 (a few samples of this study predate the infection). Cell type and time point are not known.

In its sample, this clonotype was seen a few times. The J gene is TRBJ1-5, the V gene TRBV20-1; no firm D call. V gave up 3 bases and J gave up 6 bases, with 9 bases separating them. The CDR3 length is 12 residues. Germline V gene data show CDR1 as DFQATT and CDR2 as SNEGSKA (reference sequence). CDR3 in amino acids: CSARVGFQPQHF. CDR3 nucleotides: TGCAGTGCTAGGGTTGGGTTTCAGCCCCAGCATTTT.

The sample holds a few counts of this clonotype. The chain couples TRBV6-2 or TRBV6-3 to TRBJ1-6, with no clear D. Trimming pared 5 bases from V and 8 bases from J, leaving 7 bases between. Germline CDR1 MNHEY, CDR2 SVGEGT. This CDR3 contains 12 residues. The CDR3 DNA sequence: TGTGCCAGCAGTCGGACCGATTCACCCCTCCACTTT. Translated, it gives CASSRTDSPLHF.

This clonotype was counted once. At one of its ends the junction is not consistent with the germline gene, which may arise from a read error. As DNA, the CDR3 is TGCGCCAGCAGCTTGGGGTTCAGGGCTGCAGAGACACAGTACTTC. Translated, it gives CASSLGFRAAETQYF. V and J are TRBV5-1 and TRBJ2-5; TRBD1 is a possible D gene (5 bases). CDR3 size: 15 residues. CDR1 and CDR2 from the germline V gene are SGHRS and YFSETQ.

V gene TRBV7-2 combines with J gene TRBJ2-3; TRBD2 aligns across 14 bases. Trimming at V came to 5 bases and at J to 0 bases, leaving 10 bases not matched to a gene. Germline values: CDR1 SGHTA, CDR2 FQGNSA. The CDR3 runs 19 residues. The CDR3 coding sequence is TGTGCCAGCAGCAAACTGGGGGGACTAGCGGGGGCTAGCACAGATACGCAGTATTTT. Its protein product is CASSKLGGLAGASTDTQYF.

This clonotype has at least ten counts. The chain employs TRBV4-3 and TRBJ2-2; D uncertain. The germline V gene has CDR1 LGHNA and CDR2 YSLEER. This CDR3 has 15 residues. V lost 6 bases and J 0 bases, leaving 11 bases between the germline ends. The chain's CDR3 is CASSANGANTGELFF. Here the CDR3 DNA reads TGCGCCAGCAGTGCTAATGGGGCGAACACCGGGGAGCTGTTTTTT.

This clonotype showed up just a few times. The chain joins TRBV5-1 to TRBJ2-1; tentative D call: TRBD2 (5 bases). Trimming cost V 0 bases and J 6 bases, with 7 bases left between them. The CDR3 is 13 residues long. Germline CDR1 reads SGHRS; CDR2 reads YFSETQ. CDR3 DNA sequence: TGCGCCAGCAGCTTGGGCCTAGCCAATGAGCAGTTCTTC. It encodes CASSLGLANEQFF.

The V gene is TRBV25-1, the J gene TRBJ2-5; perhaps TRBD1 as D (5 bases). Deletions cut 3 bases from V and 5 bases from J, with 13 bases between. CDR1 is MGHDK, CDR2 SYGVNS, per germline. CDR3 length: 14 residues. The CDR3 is CASSDRRAGETQYF. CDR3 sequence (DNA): TGTGCCAGCAGTGACCGCAGGGCTGGGGAGACCCAGTACTTC.

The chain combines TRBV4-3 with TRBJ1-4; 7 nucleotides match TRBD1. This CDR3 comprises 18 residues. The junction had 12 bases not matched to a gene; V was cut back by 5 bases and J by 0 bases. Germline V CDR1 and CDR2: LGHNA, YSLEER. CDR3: CASSAGTVTGSTNEKLFF. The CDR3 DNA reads TGCGCCAGCAGCGCCGGGACAGTTACGGGGTCAACTAATGAAAAACTGTTTTTT.

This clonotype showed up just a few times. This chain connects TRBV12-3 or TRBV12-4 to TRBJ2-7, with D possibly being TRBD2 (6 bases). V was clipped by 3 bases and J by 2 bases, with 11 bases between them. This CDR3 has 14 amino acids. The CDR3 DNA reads TGTGCCAGCAGTTTCTGGGGGGAGACCTACGAGCAGTACTTC. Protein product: CASSFWGETYEQYF.

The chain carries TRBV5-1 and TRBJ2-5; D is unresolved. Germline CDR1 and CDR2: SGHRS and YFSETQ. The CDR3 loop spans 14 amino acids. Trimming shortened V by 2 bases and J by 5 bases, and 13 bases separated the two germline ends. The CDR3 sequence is CASSLQPGDETQYF. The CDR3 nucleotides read TGCGCCAGCAGCTTACAGCCCGGCGACGAGACCCAGTACTTC.

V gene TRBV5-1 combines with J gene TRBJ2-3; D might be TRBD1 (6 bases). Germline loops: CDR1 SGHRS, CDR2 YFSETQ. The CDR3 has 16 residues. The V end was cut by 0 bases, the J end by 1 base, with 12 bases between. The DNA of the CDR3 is TGCGCCAGCAGCTTGGAACAGGGATGGGGCACAGATACGCAGTATTTT. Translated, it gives CASSLEQGWGTDTQYF.

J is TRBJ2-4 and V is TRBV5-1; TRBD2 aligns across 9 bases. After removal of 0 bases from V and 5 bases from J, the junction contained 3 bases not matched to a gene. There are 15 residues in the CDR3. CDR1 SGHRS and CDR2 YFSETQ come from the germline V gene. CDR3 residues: CASSLAGGGENIQYF. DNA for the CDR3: TGCGCCAGCAGCTTGGCCGGCGGGGGGGAAAACATTCAGTACTTC.

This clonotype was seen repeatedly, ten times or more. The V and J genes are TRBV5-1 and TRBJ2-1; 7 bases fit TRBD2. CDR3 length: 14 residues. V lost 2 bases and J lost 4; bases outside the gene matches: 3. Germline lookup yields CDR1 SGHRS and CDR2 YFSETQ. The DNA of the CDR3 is TGCGCCAGCAGCTTTGCGGGGGTATACAATGAGCAGTTCTTC. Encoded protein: CASSFAGVYNEQFF.

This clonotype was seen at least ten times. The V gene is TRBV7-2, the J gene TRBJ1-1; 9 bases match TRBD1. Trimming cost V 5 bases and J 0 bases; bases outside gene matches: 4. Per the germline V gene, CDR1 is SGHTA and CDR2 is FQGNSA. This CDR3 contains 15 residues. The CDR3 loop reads CASSPGTGMNTEAFF. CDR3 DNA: TGTGCCAGCAGCCCCGGGACAGGGATGAACACTGAAGCTTTCTTT.

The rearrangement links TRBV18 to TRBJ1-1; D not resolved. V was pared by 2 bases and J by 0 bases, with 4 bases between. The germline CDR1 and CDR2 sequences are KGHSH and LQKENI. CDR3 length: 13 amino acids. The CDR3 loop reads CASSPGMNTEAFF. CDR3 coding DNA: TGTGCCAGCTCACCAGGGATGAACACTGAAGCTTTCTTT.

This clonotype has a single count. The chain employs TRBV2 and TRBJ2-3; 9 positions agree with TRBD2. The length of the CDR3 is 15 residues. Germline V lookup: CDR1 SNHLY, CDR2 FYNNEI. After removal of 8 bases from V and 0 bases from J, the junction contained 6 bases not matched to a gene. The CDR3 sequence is CASWAGGVSTDTQYF. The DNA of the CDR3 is TGTGCCAGCTGGGCGGGGGGGGTAAGCACAGATACGCAGTATTTT. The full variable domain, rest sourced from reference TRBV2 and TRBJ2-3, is EPEVTQTPSHQVTQMGQEVILRCVPISNHLYFYWYRQILGQKVEFLVSFYNNEISEKSEIFDDQFSVERPDGSNFTLKIRSTKLEDSAMYFCASWAGGVSTDTQYFGPGTRLTVL.

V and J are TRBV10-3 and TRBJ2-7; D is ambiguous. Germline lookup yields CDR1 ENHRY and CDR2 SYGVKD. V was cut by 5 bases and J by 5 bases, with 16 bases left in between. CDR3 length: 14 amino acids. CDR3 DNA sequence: TGTGCCATCAGTTCGACCCCCTCTCTGGACGAGCAGTACGTC. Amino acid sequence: CAISSTPSLDEQYV.

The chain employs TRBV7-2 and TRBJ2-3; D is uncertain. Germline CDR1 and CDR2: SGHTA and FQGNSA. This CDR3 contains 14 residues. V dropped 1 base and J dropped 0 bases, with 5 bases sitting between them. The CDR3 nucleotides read TGTGCCAGCAGCTTAGAGGTTAGCACAGATACGCAGTATTTT. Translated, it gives CASSLEVSTDTQYF.

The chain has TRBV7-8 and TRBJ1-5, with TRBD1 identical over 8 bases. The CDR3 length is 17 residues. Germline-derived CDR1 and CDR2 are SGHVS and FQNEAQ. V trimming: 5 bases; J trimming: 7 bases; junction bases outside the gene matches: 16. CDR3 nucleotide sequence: TGTGCCAGCAGCCAAGCAGTTCCACAGGGGGGAAAGCAGCCCCAGCATTTT. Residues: CASSQAVPQGGKQPQHF.

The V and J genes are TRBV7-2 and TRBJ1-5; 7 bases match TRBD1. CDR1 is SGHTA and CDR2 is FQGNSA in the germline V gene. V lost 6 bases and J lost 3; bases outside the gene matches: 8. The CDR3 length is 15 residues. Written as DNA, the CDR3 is TGTGCCAGCAGTAGGGCGGGACAGCACAATCAGCCCCAGCATTTT. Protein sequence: CASSRAGQHNQPQHF.

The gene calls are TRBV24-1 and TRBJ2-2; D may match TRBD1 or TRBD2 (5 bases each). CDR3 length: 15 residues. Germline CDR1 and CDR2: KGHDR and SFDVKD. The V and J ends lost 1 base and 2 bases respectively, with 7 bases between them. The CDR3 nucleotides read TGTGCCACCAGTGATTTTGGGGGAAACACCGGGGAGCTGTTTTTT. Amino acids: CATSDFGGNTGELFF.

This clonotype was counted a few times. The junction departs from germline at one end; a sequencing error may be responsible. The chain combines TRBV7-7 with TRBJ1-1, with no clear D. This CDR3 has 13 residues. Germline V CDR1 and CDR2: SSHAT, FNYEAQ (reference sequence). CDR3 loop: CASSLVDGTEAFF. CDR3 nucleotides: TGTGCTAGCAGCTTAGTGGACGGCACTGAAGCTTTCTTT. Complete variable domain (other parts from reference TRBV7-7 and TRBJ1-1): GAGVSQSPRYKVTKRGQDVTLRCDPISSHATLYWYQQALGQGPEFLTYFNYEAQPDKSGLPSDRFSAERPEGSISTLTIQRTEQRDSAMYRCASSLVDGTEAFFGQGTRLTVV.

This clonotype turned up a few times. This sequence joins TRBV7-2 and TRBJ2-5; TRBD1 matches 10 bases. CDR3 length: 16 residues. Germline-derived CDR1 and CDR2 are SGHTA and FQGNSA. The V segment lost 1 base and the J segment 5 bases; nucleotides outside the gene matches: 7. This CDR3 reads CASSLGTGGLTETQYF. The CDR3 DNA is TGTGCCAGCAGCTTAGGGACAGGGGGTTTGACGGAGACCCAGTACTTC. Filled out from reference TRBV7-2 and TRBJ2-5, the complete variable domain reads GAGVSQSPSNKVTEKGKDVELRCDPISGHTALYWYRQSLGQGLEFLIYFQGNSAPDKSGLPSDRFSAERTGGSVSTLTIQRTQQEDSAVYLCASSLGTGGLTETQYFGPGTRLLVL.

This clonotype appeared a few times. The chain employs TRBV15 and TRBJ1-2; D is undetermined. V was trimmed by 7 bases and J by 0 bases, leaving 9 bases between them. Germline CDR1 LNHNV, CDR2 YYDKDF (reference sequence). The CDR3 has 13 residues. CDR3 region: CATNLGTNYGYTF. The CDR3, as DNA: TGTGCCACCAACCTCGGGACTAACTATGGCTACACCTTC.

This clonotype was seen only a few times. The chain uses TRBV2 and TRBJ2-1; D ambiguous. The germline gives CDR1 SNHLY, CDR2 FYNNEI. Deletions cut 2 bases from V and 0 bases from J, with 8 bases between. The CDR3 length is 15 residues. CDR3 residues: CASSELASSYNEQFF. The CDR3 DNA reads TGTGCCAGCAGTGAACTGGCGAGCTCCTACAATGAGCAGTTCTTC.

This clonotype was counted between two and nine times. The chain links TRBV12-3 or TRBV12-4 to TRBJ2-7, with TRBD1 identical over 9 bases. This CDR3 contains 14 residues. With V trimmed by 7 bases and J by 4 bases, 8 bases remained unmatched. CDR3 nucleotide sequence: TGTGCCAGCACCTCTGGACAGGGGCGGTACGAGCAGTACTTC. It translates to CASTSGQGRYEQYF.

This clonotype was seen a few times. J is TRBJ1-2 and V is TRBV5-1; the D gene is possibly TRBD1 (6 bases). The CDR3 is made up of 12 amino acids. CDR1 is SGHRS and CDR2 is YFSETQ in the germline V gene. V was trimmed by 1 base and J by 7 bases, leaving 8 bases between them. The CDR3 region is CASSLTGSGYTF. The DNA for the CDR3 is TGCGCCAGCAGCTTGACAGGGAGTGGCTACACCTTC.

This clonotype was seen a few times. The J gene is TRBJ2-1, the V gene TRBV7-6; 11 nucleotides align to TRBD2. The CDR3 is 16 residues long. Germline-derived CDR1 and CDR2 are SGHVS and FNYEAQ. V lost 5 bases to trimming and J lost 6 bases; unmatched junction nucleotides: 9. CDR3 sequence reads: CASSGRYSGGANEQFF. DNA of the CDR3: TGTGCCAGCAGCGGACGGTATAGCGGGGGGGCCAATGAGCAGTTCTTC.